This entry lists 18 T cell receptor beta chains sequenced from one sample in a study of cytomegalovirus exposure and HLA in healthy donors. Sequencing used immunoSEQ multiplex PCR; TCRdb keeps in-frame clones, though not all of them. The table records about 360,000 clones, roughly 85% of them present only once. Sequenced sample: PBMCs. All receptors derive from a woman aged 18-29 years in good health and CMV-seronegative.

This clone was seen only once. The V gene is TRBV30, the J gene TRBJ2-7; D perhaps matches TRBD2 (5 bases). V was cut by 0 bases and J by 8 bases, with 14 bases left in between. Germline V gene lookup returns CDR1 GTSNPN and CDR2 SVGIG (reference sequence). This CDR3 spans 13 amino acids. The CDR3 is CAWSVRAESKQYF. The CDR3 nucleotides read TGTGCCTGGAGTGTGCGGGCCGAAAGCAAGCAGTACTTC.

The chain employs TRBV6-1 and TRBJ1-2; D remains unclear. V was shortened by 3 bases and J by 14 bases, with 16 bases between the two germline ends. Germline V CDR1 and CDR2: MNHNS, SASEGT. The CDR3 contains 12 residues. The CDR3 loop is CASSERADATTF. CDR3 bases: TGTGCCAGCAGTGAGCGGGCAGACGCTACGACCTTC.

This clone was observed once. The genes are TRBV2 and TRBJ1-1; D gene unclear. The length of the CDR3 is 14 residues. Germline CDR1 reads SNHLY; CDR2 reads FYNNEI. Trimming left V 5 bases short and J 2 bases short, with 12 bases between. CDR3 nucleotides: TGTGCCAGCAGTACTACAATCTCCAACACTGAAGCTTTCTTT. It specifies CASSTTISNTEAFF.

The chain combines TRBV19 with TRBJ2-7; 9 bases line up with TRBD2. There are 13 residues in the CDR3. V lost 3 bases and J lost 7; bases outside the gene matches: 4. The germline V gene has CDR1 LNHDA and CDR2 SQIVND (reference sequence). CDR3 protein: CASSIPGLAEQYF. The CDR3 bases are TGTGCCAGTAGTATTCCGGGACTAGCTGAGCAGTACTTC.

The J gene is TRBJ1-3, the V gene TRBV6-5; D is perhaps TRBD1 (6 bases). CDR1 and CDR2 from the germline V gene are MNHEY and SVGAGI. Trimming shortened V by 7 bases and J by 3 bases, and 13 bases separated the two germline ends. This CDR3 comprises 14 residues. The CDR3 DNA is TGTGCCAGCAAGGCGACAGGCGGTGGAAACACCATATATTTT. It encodes CASKATGGGNTIYF.

The chain has TRBV9 and TRBJ2-5; D perhaps matches TRBD2 (6 bases). Germline V gene sequence: CDR1 SGDLS, CDR2 YYNGEE. V was pared by 3 bases and J by 5 bases, with 11 bases between. This CDR3 contains 13 residues. The DNA of the CDR3 is TGTGCCAGCAGCGCCCTAGCGTCCGAGACCCAGTACTTC. This codes for CASSALASETQYF.

The CDR3 here is CASSLNLGTSGGAKDTQYF. The CDR3 DNA reads as TGCGCCAGCAGCTTAAATCTAGGGACTAGCGGGGGGGCTAAAGATACGCAGTATTTT. The gene calls are TRBV5-1 and TRBJ2-3, with 16 bases matching TRBD2. V was pared by 2 bases and J by 5 bases, with 11 bases of the junction left unmatched. Germline V CDR1 and CDR2: SGHRS, YFSETQ. The CDR3 covers 19 residues.

The J gene is TRBJ1-5, the V gene TRBV7-6; 11 nucleotides align to TRBD1. This CDR3 spans 15 amino acids. From germline, CDR1 is SGHVS and CDR2 FNYEAQ. After removal of 1 base from V and 5 bases from J, the junction contained 1 base not matched to a gene. The CDR3 here is CASSLGTGGDQPQHF. In nucleotides, the CDR3 is TGTGCCAGCAGCTTAGGGACAGGGGGCGATCAGCCCCAGCATTTT.

The V gene is TRBV7-9, the J gene TRBJ2-7; D might be TRBD1 (6 bases). The CDR3 is 14 residues long. V lost 5 bases, J lost 6 bases, and 17 bases lay in between. Germline V CDR1 and CDR2: SEHNR, FQNEAQ (reference sequence). CDR3 nucleotide sequence: TGTGCCAGCAGCCCTTTTGCAGGGGCGGGCGAGCAGTACTTC. Its translation is CASSPFAGAGEQYF.

The CDR3 coding sequence is TGTGCCAGCAGCTTAGCCCCAGGCAGCTCCTACAATGAGCAGTTCTTC. It encodes CASSLAPGSSYNEQFF. The chain has TRBV7-9 and TRBJ2-1; D is unclear. The germline CDR1 and CDR2 sequences are SEHNR and FQNEAQ (reference sequence). V was clipped by 0 bases and J by 0 bases, with 9 bases between them. CDR3 length: 16 residues.

This chain connects TRBV5-1 to TRBJ2-7; TRBD2 matches 8 bases. V shed 3 bases and J 2 bases; nucleotides not matched to a gene: 7. This CDR3 comprises 15 residues. Germline V gene sequence: CDR1 SGHRS, CDR2 YFSETQ. The CDR3, as DNA: TGCGCCAGCAGCTCCTCGACTAGCGAAACCTACGAGCAGTACTTC. Translating it yields CASSSSTSETYEQYF.

J is TRBJ2-7 and V is TRBV6-6; 9 bases align to TRBD1. Germline CDR1 reads MNHNY; CDR2 reads SVGAGI (reference sequence). The length of the CDR3 is 14 residues. Unmatched junction bases numbered 8, after V lost 6 bases and J lost 5 bases. CDR3 nucleotide sequence: TGTGCCAGCAGACAGGGGGCGACAATCCACGAGCAGTACTTC. Protein sequence: CASRQGATIHEQYF.

The CDR3 DNA is TGTGCCAGCAGCTCAGAAGCGGGAGGGCTAGAGACCCAGTACTTC. Residues: CASSSEAGGLETQYF. V usage is TRBV7-7 and J usage is TRBJ2-5; 10 nucleotides align to TRBD2. The trim removed 4 bases at V and 4 bases at J, leaving 6 bases unmatched. The germline V gene encodes CDR1 SSHAT and CDR2 FNYEAQ (reference sequence). This CDR3 region has 15 residues.

The rearrangement joins TRBV15 to TRBJ2-3; TRBD1 agrees at 8 bases. V was clipped by 4 bases and J by 0 bases; unmatched bases: 3. In germline, CDR1 is LNHNV, CDR2 YYDKDF (reference sequence). The length of the CDR3 is 15 residues. The CDR3 spells CATSTTGESTDTQYF. The CDR3 nucleotides are TGTGCCACCAGCACGACAGGGGAAAGCACAGATACGCAGTATTTT. The entire variable domain, with the rest obtained from reference TRBV15 and TRBJ2-3, is as follows: DAMVIQNPRYQVTQFGKPVTLSCSQTLNHNVMYWYQQKSSQAPKLLFHYYDKDFNNEADTPDNFQSRRPNTSFCFLDIRSPGLGDTAMYLCATSTTGESTDTQYFGPGTRLTVL.

The chain has TRBV30 and TRBJ2-1; maybe TRBD2 (6 bases). Trimming took 1 base from V and 4 from J, leaving 11 bases between them. Germline V gives CDR1 GTSNPN, CDR2 SVGIG (reference sequence). The CDR3 is 14 amino acids. The CDR3 is CAWSAGAGYNEQFF. CDR3 DNA: TGTGCCTGGAGTGCCGGGGCGGGGTACAATGAGCAGTTCTTC.

This clone was seen only a few times. The chain carries TRBV5-1 and TRBJ2-7; 9 nucleotides match TRBD2. The length of the CDR3 is 15 residues. CDR1 is SGHRS and CDR2 is YFSETQ in the germline V gene. The V gene end was trimmed by 4 bases and the J gene end by 4 bases; junction bases not matched to a gene: 9. CDR3: CASSEVAGVAYEQYF. CDR3 nucleotide sequence: TGCGCCAGCAGCGAGGTAGCGGGAGTAGCGTACGAGCAGTACTTC.

The V call is TRBV30, the J call TRBJ2-1, with TRBD2 identical over 13 bases. Germline-derived CDR1 and CDR2 are GTSNPN and SVGIG (reference sequence). J was trimmed by 9 bases and V by 4 bases; bases with no gene match: 6. The CDR3 contains 14 residues. The CDR3 region is CAWTGLAGEGEQFF. In DNA form, the CDR3 reads TGTGCCTGGACAGGACTAGCGGGAGAGGGTGAGCAGTTCTTC.

This chain joins TRBV27 and TRBJ1-1; 11 bases are shared with TRBD1. The V gene end was trimmed by 10 bases and the J gene end by 4 bases; junction bases not matched to a gene: 14. The germline V gene has CDR1 MNHEY and CDR2 SMNVEV (reference sequence). The CDR3 covers 16 residues. The CDR3 reads CATGQGAAWRGTEAFF. The CDR3 DNA is TGTGCCACCGGACAGGGGGCAGCCTGGAGGGGCACTGAAGCTTTCTTT.